This T cell receptor (beta chain) was obtained from a study of shared clonotypes between healthy human individuals. The study's findings and limits: The generation probabilities recorded for non-shared clonotypes fell below those of clonotypes shared by all four donors.

Worth noting for this clone: The antigen remains unidentified.

Looked up from germline, CDR1 is SGHTA and CDR2 is FQGTGA. This CDR3 region has 15 residues. The V end lost 7 bases, the J end lost 1 base, and 15 bases lay between the germline ends. A CD45RA+ naive subset and a CD45RA-negative memory subset were split from CD4+ cells. The authors distributed each subset's genomic DNA evenly over several immunoSEQ plates. Clones were sequenced by immunoSEQ multiplex PCR, and TCRdb holds only the in-frame ones, with some missing. The sample includes 2 million to 3 million clones, more than 85% of them seen just once. The gene calls are TRBV7-3 and TRBJ2-3; D assignment may be TRBD1 or TRBD2 (5 bases each). Input material: naive CD4+ T cells from PBMCs. Subset of the sample: CD45RA+ positively selected. The TCR was taken from a man between 18 and 35 years old in good health. Some clones in this sample may be carry-over from other donors' samples. In nucleotides, the CDR3 is TGTGCCAGCACCCTTGGGGACGGACGCACAGATACGCAGTATTTT. Protein: CASTLGDGRTDTQYF.